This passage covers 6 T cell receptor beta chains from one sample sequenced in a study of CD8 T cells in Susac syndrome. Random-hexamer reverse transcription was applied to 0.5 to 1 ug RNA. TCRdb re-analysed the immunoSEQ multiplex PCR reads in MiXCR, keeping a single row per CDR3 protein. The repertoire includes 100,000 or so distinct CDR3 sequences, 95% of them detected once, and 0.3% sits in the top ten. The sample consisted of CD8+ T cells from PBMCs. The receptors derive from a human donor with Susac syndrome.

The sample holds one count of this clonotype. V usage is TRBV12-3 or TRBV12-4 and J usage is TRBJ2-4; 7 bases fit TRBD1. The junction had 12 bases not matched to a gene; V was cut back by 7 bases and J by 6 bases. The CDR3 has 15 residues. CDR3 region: CASTIGDSSGNIQYF. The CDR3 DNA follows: TGTGCCAGCACCATTGGGGACAGTTCGGGAAACATTCAGTACTTC.

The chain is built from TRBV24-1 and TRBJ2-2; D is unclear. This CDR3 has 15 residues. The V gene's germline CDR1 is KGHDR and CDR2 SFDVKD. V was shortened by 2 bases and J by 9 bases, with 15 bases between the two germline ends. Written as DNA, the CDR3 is TGTGCCACCAGTGATTCCTCTGACATAACCAGGGAGCTGTTTTTT. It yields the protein CATSDSSDITRELFF.

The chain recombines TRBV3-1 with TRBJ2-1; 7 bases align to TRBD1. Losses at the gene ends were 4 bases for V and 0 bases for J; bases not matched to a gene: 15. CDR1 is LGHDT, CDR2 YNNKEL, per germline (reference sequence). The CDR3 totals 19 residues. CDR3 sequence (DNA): TGTGCCAGCAGCCCTCCGCCAGGGGGTGGTCCCAGCTCCTACAATGAGCAGTTCTTC. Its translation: CASSPPPGGGPSSYNEQFF.

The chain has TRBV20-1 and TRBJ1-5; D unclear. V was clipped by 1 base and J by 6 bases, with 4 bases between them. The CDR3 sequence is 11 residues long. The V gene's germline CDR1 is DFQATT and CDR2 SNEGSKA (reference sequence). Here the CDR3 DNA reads TGCAGTGCTAGAGTGGGTCAGCCCCAGCATTTT. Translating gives CSARVGQPQHF.

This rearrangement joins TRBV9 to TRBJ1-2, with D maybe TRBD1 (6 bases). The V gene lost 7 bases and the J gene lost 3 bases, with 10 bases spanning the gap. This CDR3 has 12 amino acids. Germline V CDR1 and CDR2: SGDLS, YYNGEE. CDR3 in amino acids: CASSKGDYGYTF. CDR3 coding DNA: TGTGCCAGCTCCAAGGGGGACTATGGCTACACCTTC. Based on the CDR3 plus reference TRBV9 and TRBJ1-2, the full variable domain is DSGVTQTPKHLITATGQRVTLRCSPRSGDLSVYWYQQSLDQGLQFLIQYYNGEERAKGNILERFSAQQFPDLHSELNLSSLELGDSALYFCASSKGDYGYTFGSGTRLTVV.

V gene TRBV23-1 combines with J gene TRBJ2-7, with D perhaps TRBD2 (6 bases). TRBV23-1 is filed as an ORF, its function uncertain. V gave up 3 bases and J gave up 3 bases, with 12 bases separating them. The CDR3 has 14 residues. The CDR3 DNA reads TGCGCCAGCAGTCACGGGACTGGGGACTACGAGCAGTACTTC. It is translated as CASSHGTGDYEQYF.